Described below is a single TCR beta chain sequence and its context. The source of the sample is a study of T cell changes during pregnancy in multiple sclerosis. The data were produced by immunoSEQ multiplex PCR, yet TCRdb's version contains in-frame clones alone and is incomplete. This sample has tens of thousands of clones, with roughly 91% found just once. CDR1 and CDR2 from the germline V gene are SGHNT and YENEEA. V gave up 5 bases and J gave up 5 bases; unmatched junction bases: 9. The CDR3 sequence is 15 residues long. The clonotype originates from a female donor with multiple sclerosis, enrolled in a pregnancy study. The sequenced sample was CD4+ T cells from peripheral blood mononuclear cells, obtained in the second trimester of pregnancy. This sequence joins TRBV11-3 and TRBJ2-3, with TRBD2 matching over 8 bases. CDR3 DNA: TGTGCCAGCAGCCCCCCCGGGGGGGACCGAGATACGCAGTATTTT. It yields the protein CASSPPGGDRDTQYF.